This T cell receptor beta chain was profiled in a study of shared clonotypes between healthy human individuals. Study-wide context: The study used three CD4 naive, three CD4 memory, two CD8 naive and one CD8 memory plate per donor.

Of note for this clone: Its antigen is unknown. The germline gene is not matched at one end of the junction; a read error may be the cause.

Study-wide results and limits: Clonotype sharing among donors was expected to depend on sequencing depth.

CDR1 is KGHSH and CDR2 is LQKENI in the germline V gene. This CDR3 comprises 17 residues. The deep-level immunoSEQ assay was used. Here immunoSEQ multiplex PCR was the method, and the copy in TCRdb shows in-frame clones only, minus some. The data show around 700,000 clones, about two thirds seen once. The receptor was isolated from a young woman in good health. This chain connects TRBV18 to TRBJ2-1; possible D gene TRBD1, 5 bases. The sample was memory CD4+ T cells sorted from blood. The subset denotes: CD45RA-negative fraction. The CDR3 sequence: CASSPIRQSLSYNEQFF. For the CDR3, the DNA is TGTGCCAGCTCACCGATTAGACAGTCCCTTTCCTATAATGAGCAGTTCTTC.